The T cell receptor (beta chain) under discussion was sequenced for a study of T cells expressing NK-cell markers. The CDR3 totals 14 residues. The germline CDR1 and CDR2 sequences are SQVTM and ANQGSEA. TCRdb reprocessed the 5' RACE reads, keeping one entry per CDR3 protein, no DNA. The repertoire shows 200,000 to 300,000 distinct CDR3 sequences; the top ten hold about 4%. The sequence was obtained from a woman aged 18 to 69 in good health. The V call is TRBV29-1, the J call TRBJ2-1. The sequencing sample was made of blood T cells: a sorted CD56 or NKG2C T cell subset, CD4+ or CD8+ T cells, or bulk PBMC T cells (not recorded which). This CDR3 reads CSVKGRGPYNEQFF.